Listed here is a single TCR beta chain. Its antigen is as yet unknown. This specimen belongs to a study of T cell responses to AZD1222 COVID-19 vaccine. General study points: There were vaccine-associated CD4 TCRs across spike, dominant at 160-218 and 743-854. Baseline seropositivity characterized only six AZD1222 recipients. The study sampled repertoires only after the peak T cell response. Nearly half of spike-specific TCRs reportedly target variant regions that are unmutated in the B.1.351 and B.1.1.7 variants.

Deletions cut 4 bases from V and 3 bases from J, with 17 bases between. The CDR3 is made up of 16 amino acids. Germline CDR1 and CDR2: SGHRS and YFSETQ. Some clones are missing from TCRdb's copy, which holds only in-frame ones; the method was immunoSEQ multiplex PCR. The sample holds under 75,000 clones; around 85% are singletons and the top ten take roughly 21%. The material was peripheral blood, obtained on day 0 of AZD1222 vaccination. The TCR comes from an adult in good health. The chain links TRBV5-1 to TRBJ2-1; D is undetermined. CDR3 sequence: CASSPTILGLYNEQFF. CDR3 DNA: TGCGCCAGCAGCCCCACAATTCTGGGCCTCTACAATGAGCAGTTCTTC.